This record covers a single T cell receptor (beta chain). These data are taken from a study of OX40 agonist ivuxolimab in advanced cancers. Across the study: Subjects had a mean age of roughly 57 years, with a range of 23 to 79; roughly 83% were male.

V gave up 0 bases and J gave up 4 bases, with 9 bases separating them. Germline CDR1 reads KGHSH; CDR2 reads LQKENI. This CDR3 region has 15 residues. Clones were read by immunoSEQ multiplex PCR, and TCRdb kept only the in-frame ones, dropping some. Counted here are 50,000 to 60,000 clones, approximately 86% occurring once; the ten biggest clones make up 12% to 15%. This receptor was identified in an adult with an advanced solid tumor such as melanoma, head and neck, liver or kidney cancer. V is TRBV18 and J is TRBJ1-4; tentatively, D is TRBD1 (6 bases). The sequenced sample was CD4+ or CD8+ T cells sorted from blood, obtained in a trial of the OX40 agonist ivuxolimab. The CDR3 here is CASSPPTGRNEKLFF. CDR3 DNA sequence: TGTGCCAGCTCACCACCGACAGGCCGTAATGAAAAACTGTTTTTT.